Listed below are T cell receptor beta chains from one sample, sequenced in a study of OX40 agonist ivuxolimab in advanced cancers. Sequencing was performed with immunoSEQ multiplex PCR; in TCRdb, only in-frame clones are kept and a portion is missing. The sample lists some 59,000 clones; around 90% were seen once. The material was CD4+ or CD8+ T cells sorted from blood, obtained in a trial of the OX40 agonist ivuxolimab. The receptors come from an adult with an advanced solid tumor such as melanoma, head and neck, liver or kidney cancer. CDR3s include the opening cysteine and the closing phenylalanine or tryptophan. A D gene is named only where the DNA matches it firmly. The size field is filled for only some rows; it gives once, few, many or a size class.

v_call	j_call	clone_size	d_call	cdr3_nt	cdr3_aa
TRBV6-6	TRBJ1-5	few	.	TGTGCCAGTACGGAGTCAGGGAGCAATCAGCCCCAGCATTTT	CASTESGSNQPQHF
TRBV2	TRBJ2-1	once	.	TGTGCCAGCAGTCCCCAGGAGGGTTGGGAGCAGTTCTTC	CASSPQEGWEQFF
TRBV5-8	TRBJ1-1	.	TRBD1	TGTGCCAGCAGCCGTATCCCGGGACAGGGTTTGGACACTGAAGCTTTCTTT	CASSRIPGQGLDTEAFF
TRBV2	TRBJ2-1	.	.	TGTGCCAGCAGTGATCAGGACCCCGGGAATGAGCAGTTCTTC	CASSDQDPGNEQFF
TRBV6-5	TRBJ1-2	once	.	TGTGCCAGCAGTTTGGGGACAAACGGCTACACCTTC	CASSLGTNGYTF
TRBV5-6	TRBJ1-4	few	.	TGTGCCAGCAGCACACGGCTAGGGACCGCAGGCGGGGAAAAACTGTTTTTT	CASSTRLGTAGGEKLFF
TRBV14	TRBJ2-7	.	.	TGTGCCAGCAGCCAAGCCTCAGGGTACGAGCAGTACTTC	CASSQASGYEQYF
TRBV6-6	TRBJ2-7	.	TRBD2	TGTGCCAGCTGGGAGACTAGCGGGACCGGCGAGCAGTACTTC	CASWETSGTGEQYF
TRBV11-2	TRBJ2-1	.	TRBD2	TGTGCCAGCAGCCCAGGACTAGCGGTCTACAATGAGCAGTTCTTC	CASSPGLAVYNEQFF
TRBV6-5	TRBJ2-5	.	.	TGTGCCAGCACCGCCGTAGGGCTGGGCGAGACCCAGTACTTC	CASTAVGLGETQYF
TRBV27	TRBJ1-1	once	TRBD1	TGTGCCAGCGGGCGGGGACAGGGGGCATCCACTGAAGCTTTCTTT	CASGRGQGASTEAFF
TRBV5-5	TRBJ2-2	.	.	TGTGCCAGCAGTCGGGACGCCACGAACACCGGGGAGCTGTTTTTT	CASSRDATNTGELFF
TRBV19	TRBJ1-4	.	.	TGTGCCAGTAGTATCGTTTTATGGGCAGCAACTAATGAAAAACTGTTTTTT	CASSIVLWAATNEKLFF
TRBV6-1	TRBJ2-3	.	TRBD2	TGTGCCAGCAGTCTCCAGCGGGGGACCACAGATACGCAGTATTTT	CASSLQRGTTDTQYF
TRBV11-2	TRBJ2-2	.	.	TGTGCCAGCAGCCCCCACCTAGCAGGGACCGGGGAGCTGTTTTTT	CASSPHLAGTGELFF
TRBV6-1	TRBJ1-5	.	.	TGTGCCAGCAGTGAAAGGGCAGGGCATAGCAATCAGCCCCAGCATTTT	CASSERAGHSNQPQHF
TRBV11-2	TRBJ2-3	few	TRBD1	TGTGCCAGCAGCTTGCTGGGACAGGGTACAGATACGCAGTATTTT	CASSLLGQGTDTQYF
TRBV21-1	TRBJ2-3	.	.	TGTGCCAGCAACCAAAGCGGGACAGGCATCCACATCACAGATACGCAGTATTTT	CASNQSGTGIHITDTQYF
TRBV14	TRBJ2-5	.	TRBD2	TGTGCCAGCAGCCAGGTAGCGGGAGCGCGGGAGACCCAGTACTTC	CASSQVAGARETQYF
TRBV7-9	TRBJ1-1	.	.	TGTGCCAGCAGCCCGCCCCAACGCAACACTGAAGCTTTCTTT	CASSPPQRNTEAFF
TRBV7-2	TRBJ1-2	few	TRBD1	TGTGCCAGCAGCTCCCTCCTGAGCAGGGGGAATGGCTACACCTTC	CASSSLLSRGNGYTF
TRBV6-4	TRBJ2-7	.	.	TGTGCCAGCAGTCCGGGGGATAGCTCCTACGAGCAGTACTTC	CASSPGDSSYEQYF
TRBV7-2	TRBJ2-7	.	.	TGTGCCAGCAGCTTAGCGCCGGCCAGGGGGGACGAGCAGTACTTC	CASSLAPARGDEQYF
TRBV5-4	TRBJ1-6	once	.	TGTGCCAGCAGCTACGCAGGGTCACCCCTCCACTTT	CASSYAGSPLHF
TRBV5-1	TRBJ1-4	.	.	TGCGCCAGCAGCGCCGGGGTGTCTAATGAAAAACTGTTTTTT	CASSAGVSNEKLFF